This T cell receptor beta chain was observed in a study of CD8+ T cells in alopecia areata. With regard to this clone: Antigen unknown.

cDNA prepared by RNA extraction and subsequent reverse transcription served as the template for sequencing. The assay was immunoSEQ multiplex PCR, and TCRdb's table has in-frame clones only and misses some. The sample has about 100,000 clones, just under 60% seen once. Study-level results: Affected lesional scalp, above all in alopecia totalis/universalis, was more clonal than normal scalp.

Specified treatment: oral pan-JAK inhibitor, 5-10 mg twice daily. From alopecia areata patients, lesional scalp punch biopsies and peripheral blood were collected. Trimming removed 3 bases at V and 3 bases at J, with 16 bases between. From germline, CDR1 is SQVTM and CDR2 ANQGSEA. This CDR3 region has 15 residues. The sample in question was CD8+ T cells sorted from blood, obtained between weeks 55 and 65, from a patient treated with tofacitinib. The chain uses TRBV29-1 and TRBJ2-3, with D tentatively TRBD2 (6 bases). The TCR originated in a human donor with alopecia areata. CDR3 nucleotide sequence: TGCAGCGTTGAGACGCGGGGTGGGGCGACAGATACGCAGTATTTT. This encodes CSVETRGGATDTQYF.